Listed below are T cell receptor beta chains from one sample, sequenced in a study of blood T cell repertoires in COVID-19. The method was immunoSEQ multiplex PCR; TCRdb's version includes in-frame clones alone and lacks a portion of them. The table records a few hundred thousand clones, 85% to 90% of them present only once. Sequencing was carried out using peripheral blood. The receptors derive from a woman in her forties who had recovered from COVID-19. The CDR3 runs from the conserved cysteine through the conserved F or W. A D gene is named only where the DNA matches it firmly. Where a row states a size, it is once, few, many or the class of an expanded clone; other rows omit it.

d_gene,v_gene,abundance,CDR3aa
-,TRBV21-1,-,CARQSSYNEQFF
-,TRBV28,-,CASSLPGSTNEKLFF
-,TRBV2,-,CASSDLSAGEDTQYF
-,TRBV5-1,-,CASSPGISTEAFF
-,TRBV7-2,-,CASSLSGDYGYTF
-,TRBV12-3/TRBV12-4,-,CASRTDRGGEQYF
-,TRBV2,-,CASSSWFQETQYF
TRBD1,TRBV5-6,-,CASSIGQGWHTEAFF
-,TRBV9,-,CASSALLSPDTQYF
TRBD1,TRBV7-2,-,CASSDRDRAQETQYF
-,TRBV12-2,-,CASRLVPGGRVRNASTDTQYF
-,TRBV27,-,CASSPKGSYNEQFF
-,TRBV6-1,-,CASSDEVAATNEKLFF
-,TRBV7-9,-,CASSPGLSLYNEQFF
-,TRBV6-5,-,CASSYILATEQYF
-,TRBV4-2,-,CASSQDRRTTGEQYF
-,TRBV15,-,CATSRDVTNSGNTIYF
TRBD1,TRBV5-4,-,CASSPYGQVMNTEAFF
TRBD1,TRBV12-3/TRBV12-4,-,CASSRDSIYGYTF
-,TRBV5-1,-,CASSLDRAPGGQYF
-,TRBV5-4,-,CASSLSTFTDTQYF
TRBD1,TRBV5-1,once,CASRPGQGSYNEQFF
TRBD2,TRBV27,-,CASSLLFRTSPKETQYF
TRBD1,TRBV6-5,-,CASNKGQGANSPLHF
-,TRBV7-9,-,CASSLSGVYDQPQHF
-,TRBV30,few,CAWSEDTAKLF
-,TRBV7-9,-,CASSFNRVTNEKLFF
-,TRBV28,-,CASSLVSLGNQPQHF
-,TRBV5-1,-,CASSLDLGHPQDTQYF
TRBD2,TRBV18,-,CASAAGGTYEQYF
TRBD2,TRBV3-1/TRBV3-2,-,CASSQTGLAGGGDTQYF
-,TRBV19,-,CASSIAQMVLF
TRBD2,TRBV3-1/TRBV3-2,-,CASSQHAGEVGELFF
-,TRBV5-1,-,CASREQTNEKLFF
-,TRBV5-1,-,CASSLPPPRGELFF
TRBD1,TRBV5-1,-,CASSSGQGGTDTQYF
-,TRBV15,-,CATSRRQAITDTQYF
-,TRBV6-2/TRBV6-3,-,CASSTVRDQPQHF
-,TRBV5-1,-,CASCPTWALTSGANVLTF
-,TRBV15,-,CATSTHYGERRNIQYF